This T cell receptor beta chain was recorded in a study of blood T cell repertoires in COVID-19. About the research overall: PBMCs, B-cell-depleted T cells, or T cells were the source of the cDNA or gDNA that made up the material.

The CDR3 contains 15 residues. Trimming left V 0 bases short and J 1 base short, with 9 bases between. The germline gives CDR1 LGHNA, CDR2 YSLEER. Sequencing was performed with immunoSEQ multiplex PCR; in TCRdb, only in-frame clones are kept and a portion is missing. The table has 200,000 or so clones, 75% to 90% seen once; the top ten hold 2.1%. This clonotype was sampled from a man in his 70s with active or convalescent COVID-19. Sequenced sample: peripheral blood. The J gene is TRBJ1-1, the V gene TRBV4-3; D not certain. The CDR3 is CASSQEYGRNTEAFF. The CDR3 DNA is TGCGCCAGCAGCCAAGAATATGGGAGGAACACTGAAGCTTTCTTT.